Presented here are 21 T cell receptor beta chains from one specimen sequenced in a study of cytomegalovirus exposure and HLA in healthy donors. The primer mix had 60 Vbeta and 13 Jbeta primers. Sequencing used immunoSEQ multiplex PCR; TCRdb keeps in-frame clones, though not all of them. The data show more than 110,000 clones, approximately 70% seen once. The sample taken for sequencing was PBMCs. The receptors stem from a woman aged 40 to 55 in good health and CMV-seronegative.

The table lists this clone with a few counts. This chain uses TRBV2 with TRBJ1-1, with no clear D. The V gene lost 4 bases and the J gene lost 7 bases, with 13 bases spanning the gap. The CDR3 totals 13 residues. Per germline, CDR1 SNHLY and CDR2 FYNNEI. The CDR3 DNA follows: TGTGCCAGCAGTGTCGAGGACGGACTTGAAGCTTTCTTT. The encoded protein is CASSVEDGLEAFF.

The rearrangement uses TRBV5-1 and TRBJ2-3; 12 bases map to TRBD1. With 4 bases clipped from V and 3 bases from J, the junction kept 6 bases outside the gene matches. The germline V gene has CDR1 SGHRS and CDR2 YFSETQ. CDR3 length equals 16 residues. The CDR3 protein is CASSQRDRGRTDTQYF. CDR3 DNA: TGCGCCAGCAGCCAACGGGACAGGGGGCGGACAGATACGCAGTATTTT.

This chain joins TRBV4-1 and TRBJ1-1; TRBD1 aligns across 7 bases. The CDR3 length is 16 residues. Germline CDR1 and CDR2: MGHRA and YSYEKL. V shed 4 bases, J shed 0 bases, and the junction held 8 bases outside the gene matches. CDR3 sequence reads: CASSLRTGEMNTEAFF. CDR3 in DNA: TGCGCCAGCAGCCTCCGGACAGGAGAAATGAACACTGAAGCTTTCTTT.

The rearrangement uses TRBV5-1 and TRBJ2-1; D is perhaps TRBD1 (6 bases). This CDR3 comprises 12 residues. Trimming took off 4 bases at V and 10 bases at J, with 12 bases between the two ends. Germline V gene data show CDR1 as SGHRS and CDR2 as YFSETQ. The CDR3: CASSPDRLEQFF. Written as DNA, the CDR3 is TGCGCCAGCAGCCCGGACAGACTAGAGCAGTTCTTC.

This chain joins TRBV28 and TRBJ2-3, with a weak D call TRBD1 (6 bases). Trimming removed 2 bases from V and 6 bases from J, with 12 bases in between. CDR3 size: 14 residues. Germline V lookup: CDR1 MDHEN, CDR2 SYDVKM. The CDR3 bases are TGTGCCAGCAGTTTACAGGGGCAGTTCGATACGCAGTATTTT. Its translation is CASSLQGQFDTQYF.

V and J are TRBV6-6 and TRBJ2-3; 7 bases line up with TRBD2. The CDR3 runs to 13 residues. V trimming: 8 bases; J trimming: 4 bases; junction bases outside the gene matches: 6. CDR1 and CDR2 (germline): MNHNY, SVGAGI (reference sequence). CDR3 loop: CASGLVSPDTQYF. In nucleotides, the CDR3 is TGTGCCAGCGGACTAGTTAGCCCAGATACGCAGTATTTT.

The chain is built from TRBV13 and TRBJ1-4, with 7 bases lining up with TRBD1. Germline V CDR1 and CDR2: PRHDT, FYEKMQ (reference sequence). The CDR3 covers 14 residues. The ends lost 3 bases at V and 7 bases at J; junction bases unmatched: 5. The CDR3 reads CASSFRDSSEKLFF. The DNA for the CDR3 is TGTGCCAGCAGCTTCCGGGACAGTTCTGAAAAACTGTTTTTT. Filled out from reference TRBV13 and TRBJ1-4, the complete variable domain reads AAGVIQSPRHLIKEKRETATLKCYPIPRHDTVYWYQQGPGQDPQFLISFYEKMQSDKGSIPDRFSAQQFSDYHSELNMSSLELGDSALYFCASSFRDSSEKLFFGSGTQLSVL.

The chain is built from TRBV25-1 and TRBJ1-2; no clear D gene. Germline V gene sequence: CDR1 MGHDK, CDR2 SYGVNS. V lost 8 bases and J 8 bases, leaving 12 bases between the germline ends. The CDR3 loop spans 11 amino acids. CDR3 amino acids: CASGGTDGYTF. In nucleotides, the CDR3 is TGTGCCAGCGGAGGAACGGACGGCTACACCTTC.

The chain joins TRBV15 to TRBJ2-7, with 11 nucleotides matching TRBD2. This CDR3 region has 15 residues. The germline gives CDR1 LNHNV, CDR2 YYDKDF (reference sequence). The V segment lost 8 bases and the J segment 5 bases; nucleotides outside the gene matches: 11. As DNA, the CDR3 is TGTGCCACCTCAACTACTAGCGGGGGAAGTCACGAGCAGTACTTC. It specifies CATSTTSGGSHEQYF.

V usage is TRBV5-6 and J usage is TRBJ1-2; 9 nucleotides match TRBD1. This CDR3 contains 15 residues. From germline, CDR1 is SGHDT and CDR2 YYEEEE. With V trimmed by 4 bases and J by 3 bases, 7 bases remained unmatched. CDR3 in DNA: TGTGCCAGCAGCCCCGGGACAGGGCTTTACTATGGCTACACCTTC. It is translated as CASSPGTGLYYGYTF.

The chain carries TRBV4-1 and TRBJ2-4; possibly TRBD2 for D (5 bases). Germline values: CDR1 MGHRA, CDR2 YSYEKL. The germline V and J ends were trimmed by 0 bases and 10 bases, with 16 bases remaining between them. This CDR3 contains 15 residues. CDR3 sequence: CASSQESTAARIQYF. CDR3 in DNA: TGCGCCAGCAGCCAAGAGTCAACAGCGGCAAGGATTCAGTACTTC.

In nucleotides, the CDR3 is TGCGCCAGCAGCAACCTGCGGGACAGGGGATTTTCTAGCACAGATACGCAGTATTTT. This sequence encodes CASSNLRDRGFSSTDTQYF. V and J are TRBV5-1 and TRBJ2-3; TRBD1 matches at 10 bases. V lost 4 bases, J lost 0 bases, and 14 bases stayed unmatched. CDR1 is SGHRS and CDR2 is YFSETQ in the germline V gene. This CDR3 region has 19 residues.

The V call is TRBV7-6, the J call TRBJ2-3; 9 bases are shared with TRBD1. This CDR3 has 15 amino acids. The V gene's germline CDR1 is SGHVS and CDR2 FNYEAQ. Trimming took 8 bases from V and 1 from J; bases not matched to a gene: 7. In nucleotides, the CDR3 is TGTGCCAGCGGTATACAGGGGGCCCGCACAGATACGCAGTATTTT. Translating it yields CASGIQGARTDTQYF.

J is TRBJ2-2 and V is TRBV5-1; D is unclear. The CDR3 length is 14 residues. Germline loops: CDR1 SGHRS, CDR2 YFSETQ. Trimming removed 7 bases from V and 0 bases from J, with 10 bases in between. CDR3 loop: CASGERTNTGELFF. The CDR3 DNA is TGCGCCAGCGGAGAGAGGACGAACACCGGGGAGCTGTTTTTT. The full variable domain, completed using reference TRBV5-1 and TRBJ2-2, is KAGVTQTPRYLIKTRGQQVTLSCSPISGHRSVSWYQQTPGQGLQFLFEYFSETQRNKGNFPGRFSGRQFSNSRSEMNVSTLELGDSALYLCASGERTNTGELFFGEGSRLTVL.

V usage is TRBV7-9 and J usage is TRBJ1-5; unclear D gene. The V gene lost 1 base and the J gene lost 6 bases, with 4 bases spanning the gap. The CDR3 is 12 residues long. Germline V gives CDR1 SEHNR, CDR2 FQNEAQ (reference sequence). The CDR3 nucleotides are TGTGCCAGCAGCTTAGGGGCTCAGCCCCAGCATTTT. Its protein product is CASSLGAQPQHF.

The chain is built from TRBV19 and TRBJ1-5, with 8 bases matching TRBD1. The CDR3 consists of 15 residues. CDR1 LNHDA and CDR2 SQIVND come from the germline V gene (reference sequence). J gave up 6 bases and V 7 bases, and 11 bases lay outside the gene matches. This CDR3 is CASNWDRFTVQPQHF. In DNA, the CDR3 is TGTGCCAGTAACTGGGACAGGTTCACGGTTCAGCCCCAGCATTTT. Using reference TRBV19 and TRBJ1-5 for the parts outside the CDR3, the full variable domain is DGGITQSPKYLFRKEGQNVTLSCEQNLNHDAMYWYRQDPGQGLRLIYYSQIVNDFQKGDIAEGYSVSREKKESFPLTVTSAQKNPTAFYLCASNWDRFTVQPQHFGDGTRLSIL.

Concerning this clone: The junction departs from germline at one end; a sequencing error may be responsible. The V call is TRBV7-9, the J call TRBJ2-6; no definite D call. There are 18 residues in the CDR3. Germline values: CDR1 SEHNR, CDR2 FQNEAQ (reference sequence). CDR3 protein: CSSSLLPIEPSGANVLTF. As DNA, the CDR3 is TGTTCCAGCAGCTTACTACCTATCGAGCCCTCTGGGGCCAACGTCCTGACTTTC.

The CDR3 DNA reads as TGTGCCAGTAGAGACGGGCAGGGCTACCAAGAGACCCAGTACTTC. Translated: CASRDGQGYQETQYF. The chain has TRBV19 and TRBJ2-5; a weak D match, TRBD1 (5 bases). The V gene's germline CDR1 is LNHDA and CDR2 SQIVND (reference sequence). The CDR3 runs to 15 residues. With 6 bases removed from V and 0 bases from J, the gap between germline ends came to 14 bases.

V usage is TRBV5-1 and J usage is TRBJ1-2; 8 positions agree with TRBD1. The germline V gene encodes CDR1 SGHRS and CDR2 YFSETQ. Trimming cost V 0 bases and J 5 bases; bases outside gene matches: 6. The CDR3 length is 15 residues. The CDR3 sequence is CASSLDQGARYGYTF. DNA of the CDR3: TGCGCCAGCAGCTTGGATCAGGGGGCGCGTTATGGCTACACCTTC.

A word on this clone: The same CDR3 can be traced to other DNA sequences in this sample. This rearrangement joins TRBV7-2 to TRBJ2-5, with 8 bases matching TRBD1. Germline assignment: CDR1 SGHTA and CDR2 FQGNSA. The trim removed 5 bases at V and 5 bases at J, leaving 4 bases unmatched. The CDR3 extends over 13 amino acids. CDR3 sequence: CASSPRTGETQYF. The CDR3 DNA reads TGTGCCAGCAGCCCCCGGACAGGGGAGACCCAGTACTTC.

The V and J genes are TRBV19 and TRBJ1-1; TRBD1 agrees at 8 bases. Trimming removed 5 bases from V and 3 bases from J; junction bases left unmatched: 8. The CDR3 sequence is 15 residues long. Germline V lookup: CDR1 LNHDA, CDR2 SQIVND (reference sequence). CDR3 DNA sequence: TGTGCCAGTAGTTACGCAGGGGGCGCTTACACTGAAGCTTTCTTT. This codes for CASSYAGGAYTEAFF.